This T cell receptor beta chain was captured by sequencing in a study of blood T cell repertoires in COVID-19 (dated by TCRdb to the early 2020s). The study in broad terms: Collaborator samples came from the United States, Italy and Spain and covered acute and convalescent phases of COVID-19. The material from the prospective study consisted of cDNA or gDNA derived from T cells, B-cell-depleted T cells, or PBMCs. The dataset comprised deeply sampled blood TCRbeta repertoires from subjects exposed to, actively infected with, or recovered from COVID-19. The repertoires were made available in a free public database intended to serve as a resource for research on the immune response to SARS-CoV-2. Samples came from the ongoing ImmuneRACE study (first 160 participants) plus 1,254 subjects from 6 global collaborators. Nearly every sample came with metadata listing a de-identified subject ID, COVID-19 status, age in years and sex. Where available, HLA class I and class II types were obtained from metadata supplied by the sample provider rather than from assay-based typing. Overall study results and their limits: The quantity of clinical and demographic metadata differed by source and by participant and was supplied without curation.

Notes on this clone: Its cognate antigen has yet to be identified. No quality values exist for individual bases; no much larger clone is one base distant.

One collaborating source in Seattle enrolled patients during active infection and followed them longitudinally through the course of disease. Collaborating institutions collected whole blood in K2EDTA tubes following their own protocols. For TCRbeta analysis, collaborators shipped samples in one of three forms: frozen whole blood, isolated PBMCs, or DNA extracted from either of those sample types. Reading the germline V gene (reference sequence) gives CDR1 LGHDT and CDR2 YNNKEL. From its cysteine to its phenylalanine, the CDR3 spans 15 amino acids. Only CDR3 DNA remains: 45 bases, in frame from the first base. Here V drops 4 bases and J drops 0 bases, and the junction holds 2 bases not matched to any gene. TCRbeta CDR3 regions were amplified from genomic DNA by means of the immunoSEQ Assay, a bias-controlled multiplex PCR. The source study handled its data this way. Within the assay, amplification of reference gene primers was used to estimate how many nucleated cells each sample contained. Sequence reads were collapsed and filtered to measure the absolute abundance of every unique TCRbeta CDR3 rearrangement. For each sample, productive Simpson clonality was calculated as the square root of Simpson's diversity index across productive rearrangements. This immuneACCESS table, as held by TCRdb, lists in-frame sequences with V and J called but not all clones. Of the missing ones, under half trace to an unresolved V gene in checked studies; the others have no known cause. V, J and clone size are those of that table, while D and trimming were read from the DNA. A total of about 310,000 clones appear in this sample, 90% of them only once. The top ten clones comprise around 1% of the sample.

Rearrangement joined TRBV3-1 (or the pseudogene TRBV3-2) to TRBJ1-2; the junction holds 10 bases that match TRBD1. The receptor was derived from a woman aged 40 to 50 with COVID-19, enrolled during active disease. Sequencing was performed on peripheral blood. The CDR3 reads CASSLGTGANYGYTF. In nucleotides, the sequence is TGTGCCAGCAGCCTTGGGACAGGGGCTAACTATGGCTACACCTTC.